In this sample, the clone carrying this T cell receptor (beta chain) turned up many times. Its matching antigen is unknown. The entry originates in a study of T-cell reconstitution after alpha-beta-depleted transplantation in children. Findings and caveats of the study: Reported findings indicate that, about two months after transplant, alpha-beta T cells came from several hundred expanded clones, which were derived from non-depleted graft cells. At day 60, the high TCRbeta diversity found in some patients originated from recipient T cells and thymic progenitors that had survived. The main origin of T-cell counts and diversity one year after transplant was newly produced T cells.

Preparing the TCRbeta library involved the use of unique molecular identifiers. TCRdb re-derived calls from the PCR reads in MiXCR, one entry per CDR3 protein. The sample has about 98,000 distinct CDR3 sequences; roughly 7.6% are singletons. CDR3 length: 14 amino acids. Germline CDR1 and CDR2: SGHRS and YFSETQ. Trimming took off 2 bases at V and 2 bases at J, with 9 bases between the two ends. The sequence came from a boy younger than 10 with acute lymphoblastic leukemia, due to receive a stem cell transplant. The gene calls are TRBV5-1 and TRBJ2-3, with D perhaps TRBD2 (5 bases). The sequenced sample was PBMCs, obtained before TCRalphabeta/CD19-depleted stem cell transplant. CDR3 nucleotides: TGCGCCAGCAGCTTCGGGGTAGACACAGATACGCAGTATTTT. Translating gives CASSFGVDTDTQYF.